The clone carrying this T cell receptor (beta chain) was seen a single time. The sample is drawn from a study of Ad26.COV2.S vaccination and SARS-CoV-2 variants. The V and J ends lost 4 bases and 0 bases respectively, with 10 bases between them. The CDR3 is made up of 15 amino acids. CDR1 and CDR2 from the germline V gene are MGHDK and SYGVNS. The treatment is: roughly 19 received Ad26.COV2.S at low or high dose, single or two shots; 5 received placebo; per-sample allocation not given. Sampling took place 63 days after the first vaccine or placebo injection. Profiling relied on immunoSEQ multiplex PCR, and the TCRdb table lists in-frame clones only, not all of them. The sample lists 350,000 to 450,000 clones, roughly 85% occurring once.

The chain combines TRBV25-1 with TRBJ1-3; D may be TRBD1 (5 bases). The specimen comprised peripheral blood, sampled in a trial of Ad26.COV2.S vaccine versus placebo. The TCR comes from a person aged 18-60 years who received the Ad26.COV2.S COVID-19 vaccine or a placebo. The CDR3 sequence: CASSGTGTSGNTIYF. The CDR3 DNA sequence: TGTGCCAGCAGTGGCACAGGTACCTCTGGAAACACCATATATTTT.